This TCR beta chain was obtained from a study of shared clonotypes between healthy human individuals. This CDR3 region has 13 residues. Trimming took 4 bases from V and 9 from J; bases not matched to a gene: 9. Germline assignment: CDR1 SGHNT and CDR2 YENEEA. This clone has only one observation. Assay used: immunoSEQ multiplex PCR; TCRdb lists only in-frame clones, some missing. The table includes some 510,000 clones, 70% to 80% detected once. This chain links TRBV11-3 with TRBJ2-7; 7 positions match TRBD1. The clonotype was recovered from a woman aged 40 to 50 in good health. Some clones in this sample may be carry-over from other donors' samples. The sequenced sample consisted of PBMCs. CDR3 sequence reads: CASSSPGTVGQYF. CDR3 DNA sequence: TGTGCCAGCAGCTCACCTGGGACAGTTGGGCAGTACTTC.